This record looks at one T cell receptor (beta chain) sequence and its context. CDR1 is MNHNS, CDR2 SASEGT, per germline. V shed 2 bases and J 6 bases; nucleotides not matched to a gene: 5. The CDR3 is made up of 16 amino acids. This entry is derived from a study of cytomegalovirus exposure and HLA in healthy donors. Both 60 Vbeta primers and 13 Jbeta primers went into the PCR. Measured with immunoSEQ multiplex PCR; TCRdb has only the in-frame clones, and not every one. The sample has about 90,000 clones, 62% seen once. The receptor's source is a woman in her 30s in good health and CMV-seropositive. This rearrangement joins TRBV6-1 to TRBJ2-2; 11 nucleotides align to TRBD2. Sequencing used PBMCs. The CDR3 sequence is CASSELNSGGAGELFF. In DNA, the CDR3 is TGTGCCAGCAGTGAATTAAATAGCGGGGGGGCCGGGGAGCTGTTTTTT.